This TCR beta chain was found in a study of T cells after posttransplantation cyclophosphamide. Busulfan-fludarabine conditioning, marrow transplant, and cyclophosphamide on days +3 and +4 were administered. TCRdb's copy holds only in-frame clones and misses some; the assay was immunoSEQ multiplex PCR. This table has about 22,000 clones, less than 90% appearing once. Overall study findings and caveats: Donor-recipient repertoire similarity was low at 1-2 months, rising over year one. Tissue-infiltrating T cells from skin or gut overlapped little with blood T cells. TRB clonality was highly associated with recipient CMV seropositivity and reactivation.

About this clone: The antigen is not known.

Between the trimmed V and J ends, which lost 1 base and 1 base, there was a span of 11 bases. Per germline, CDR1 LGHNA and CDR2 YSLEER. This CDR3 is built from 16 residues. The V gene is TRBV4-3, the J gene TRBJ2-1; maybe TRBD1 (6 bases). The sample in question was PBMCs, obtained after allogeneic stem cell transplant with posttransplant cyclophosphamide. The source is a female patient in her 30s who received an allogeneic stem cell transplant from an unrelated donor, was CMV-positive, and had no GVHD. The graft donor may have contributed some T cells. The CDR3 DNA reads TGCGCCAGCAGCCAAGGTTGGACAGAATCCTACAATGAGCAGTTCTTC. Translating gives CASSQGWTESYNEQFF.